This T cell receptor (beta chain) was sequenced during a study of cytomegalovirus exposure and HLA in healthy donors. Data came from immunoSEQ multiplex PCR; TCRdb stores just in-frame clones and leaves some out. The data show some 140,000 clones, approximately 86% seen once. The CDR3 has 17 residues. The germline gives CDR1 SGHRS, CDR2 YFSETQ. The V segment lost 2 bases and the J segment 3 bases; nucleotides outside the gene matches: 13. The TCR sequence derives from a human donor in good health. Sequences were obtained from PBMCs. This chain uses TRBV5-1 with TRBJ2-5; 7 bases match TRBD1. CDR3: CASSLTGDVRRKETQYF. The CDR3 DNA is TGCGCCAGCAGCTTAACAGGGGACGTAAGAAGAAAAGAGACCCAGTACTTC.